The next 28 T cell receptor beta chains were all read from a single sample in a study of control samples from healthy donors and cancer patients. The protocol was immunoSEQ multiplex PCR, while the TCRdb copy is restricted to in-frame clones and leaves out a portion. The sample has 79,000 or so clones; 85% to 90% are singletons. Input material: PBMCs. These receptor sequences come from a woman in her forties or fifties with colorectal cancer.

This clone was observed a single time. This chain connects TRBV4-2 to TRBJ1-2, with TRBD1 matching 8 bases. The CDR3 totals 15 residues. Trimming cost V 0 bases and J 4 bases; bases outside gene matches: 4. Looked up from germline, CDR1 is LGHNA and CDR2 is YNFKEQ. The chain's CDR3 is CASSQDPGGSYGYTF. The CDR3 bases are TGTGCCAGCAGCCAAGATCCAGGGGGCAGCTATGGCTACACCTTC.

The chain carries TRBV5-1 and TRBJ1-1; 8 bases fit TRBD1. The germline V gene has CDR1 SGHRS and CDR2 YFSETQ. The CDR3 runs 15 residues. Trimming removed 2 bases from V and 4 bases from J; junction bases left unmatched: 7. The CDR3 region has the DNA TGCGCCAGCAGCTTTTCTAGGACAGGGAGCACTGAAGCTTTCTTT. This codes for CASSFSRTGSTEAFF.

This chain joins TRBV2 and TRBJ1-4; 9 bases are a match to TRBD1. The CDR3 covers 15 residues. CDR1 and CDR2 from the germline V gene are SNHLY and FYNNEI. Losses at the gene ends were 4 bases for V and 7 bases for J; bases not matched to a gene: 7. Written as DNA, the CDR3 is TGTGCCAGCAGTGTCTCGGACAGGGGTGGTGAAAAACTGTTTTTT. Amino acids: CASSVSDRGGEKLFF.

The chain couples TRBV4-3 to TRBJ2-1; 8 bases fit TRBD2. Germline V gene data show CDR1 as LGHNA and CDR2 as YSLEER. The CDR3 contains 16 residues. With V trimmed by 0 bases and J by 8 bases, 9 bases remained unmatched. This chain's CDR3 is CASSQDPAGVIDEQFF. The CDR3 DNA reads TGCGCCAGCAGCCAAGATCCAGCGGGGGTGATCGATGAGCAGTTCTTC.

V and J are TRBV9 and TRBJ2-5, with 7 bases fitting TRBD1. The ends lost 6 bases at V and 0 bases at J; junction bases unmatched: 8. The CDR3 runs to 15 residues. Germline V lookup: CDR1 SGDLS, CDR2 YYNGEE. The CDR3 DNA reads TGTGCCAGCAACTCGGGACAGATAGACCAAGAGACCCAGTACTTC. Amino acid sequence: CASNSGQIDQETQYF.

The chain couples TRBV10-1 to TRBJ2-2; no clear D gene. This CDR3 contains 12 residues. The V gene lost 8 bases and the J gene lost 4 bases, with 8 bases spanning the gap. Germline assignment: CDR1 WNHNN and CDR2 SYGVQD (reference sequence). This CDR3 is CASGQFTGELFF. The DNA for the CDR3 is TGCGCCAGCGGTCAGTTCACCGGGGAGCTGTTTTTT.

As DNA, the CDR3 is TGTGCCAGTAGTACACAGGGCACAGATACGCAGTATTTT. Protein product: CASSTQGTDTQYF. The V call is TRBV19, the J call TRBJ2-3, with D possibly TRBD1 on 5 matching bases. V shed 4 bases and J shed 1 base, with 6 bases lying between them. Looked up from germline, CDR1 is LNHDA and CDR2 is SQIVND (reference sequence). This CDR3 has 13 amino acids.

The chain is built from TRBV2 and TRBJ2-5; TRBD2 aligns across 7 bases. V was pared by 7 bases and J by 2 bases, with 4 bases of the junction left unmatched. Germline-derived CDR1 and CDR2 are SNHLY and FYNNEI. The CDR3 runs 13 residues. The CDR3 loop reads CASTGGEQETQYF. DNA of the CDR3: TGTGCCAGCACTGGGGGGGAGCAAGAGACCCAGTACTTC.

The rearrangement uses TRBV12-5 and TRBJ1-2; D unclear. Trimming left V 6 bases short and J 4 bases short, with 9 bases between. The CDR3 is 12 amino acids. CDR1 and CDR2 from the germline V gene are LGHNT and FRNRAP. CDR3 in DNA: TGTGCTAGTGGAACCCAATCCTATGGCTACACCTTC. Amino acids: CASGTQSYGYTF.

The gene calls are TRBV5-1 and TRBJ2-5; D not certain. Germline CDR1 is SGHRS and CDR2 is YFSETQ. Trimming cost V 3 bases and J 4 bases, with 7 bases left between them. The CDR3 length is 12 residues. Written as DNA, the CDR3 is TGCGCCAGCAGCTCTAGAACAGAGACCCAGTACTTC. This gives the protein CASSSRTETQYF.

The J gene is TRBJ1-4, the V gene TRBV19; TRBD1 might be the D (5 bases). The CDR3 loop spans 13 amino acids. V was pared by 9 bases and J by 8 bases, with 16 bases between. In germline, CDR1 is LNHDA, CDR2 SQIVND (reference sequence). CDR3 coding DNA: TGTGCCAGCCATAGGCAGGGTAGCGAAAAACTGTTTTTT. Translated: CASHRQGSEKLFF.

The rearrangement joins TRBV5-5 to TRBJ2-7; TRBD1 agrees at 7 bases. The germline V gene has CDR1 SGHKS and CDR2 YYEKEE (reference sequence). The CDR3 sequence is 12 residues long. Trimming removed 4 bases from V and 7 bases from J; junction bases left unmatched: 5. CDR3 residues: CASSLTGEEQYV. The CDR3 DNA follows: TGTGCCAGCAGCCTAACAGGGGAAGAGCAGTACGTC.

CDR3 residues: CASSLTGGAKGDTQYF. The CDR3 coding sequence is TGTGCCAGCAGCTTGACGGGGGGCGCCAAGGGAGATACGCAGTATTTT. V usage is TRBV5-6 and J usage is TRBJ2-3; tentative D call: TRBD2 (7 bases). The CDR3 has 16 residues. Germline values: CDR1 SGHDT, CDR2 YYEEEE. V gave up 1 base and J gave up 5 bases, with 17 bases separating them.

CDR3 DNA: TGTGCCAGTAGTCCCCCCCTTACGGGAGTCGATGTGGCAGATACGCAGTATTTT. This translates into CASSPPLTGVDVADTQYF. V is TRBV19 and J is TRBJ2-3, with a possible D match to TRBD2 (6 bases). The germline V gene has CDR1 LNHDA and CDR2 SQIVND (reference sequence). The CDR3 is 18 amino acids. Deletions cut 5 bases from V and 4 bases from J, with 25 bases between. Full variable domain (rest looked up from reference TRBV19 and TRBJ2-3): DGGITQSPKYLFRKEGQNVTLSCEQNLNHDAMYWYRQDPGQGLRLIYYSQIVNDFQKGDIAEGYSVSREKKESFPLTVTSAQKNPTAFYLCASSPPLTGVDVADTQYFGPGTRLTVL.

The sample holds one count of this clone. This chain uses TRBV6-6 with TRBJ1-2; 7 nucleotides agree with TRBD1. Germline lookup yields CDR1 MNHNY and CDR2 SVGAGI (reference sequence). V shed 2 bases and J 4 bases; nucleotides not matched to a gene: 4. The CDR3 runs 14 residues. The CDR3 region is CASSYGQARYGYTF. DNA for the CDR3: TGTGCCAGCAGTTACGGACAGGCTCGCTATGGCTACACCTTC.

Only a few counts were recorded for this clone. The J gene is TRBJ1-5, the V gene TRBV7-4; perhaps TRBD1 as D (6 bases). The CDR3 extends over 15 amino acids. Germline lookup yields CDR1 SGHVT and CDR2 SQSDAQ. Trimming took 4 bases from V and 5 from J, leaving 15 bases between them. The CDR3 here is CASSSRQVLDQPQHF. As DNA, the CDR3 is TGTGCCAGCAGCTCCAGACAGGTTCTGGATCAGCCCCAGCATTTT. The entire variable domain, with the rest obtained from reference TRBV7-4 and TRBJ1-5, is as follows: GAGVSQSPRYKVAKRGRDVALRCDSISGHVTLYWYRQTLGQGSEVLTYSQSDAQRDKSGRPSGRFSAERPERSVSTLKIQRTEQGDSAVYLCASSSRQVLDQPQHFGDGTRLSIL.

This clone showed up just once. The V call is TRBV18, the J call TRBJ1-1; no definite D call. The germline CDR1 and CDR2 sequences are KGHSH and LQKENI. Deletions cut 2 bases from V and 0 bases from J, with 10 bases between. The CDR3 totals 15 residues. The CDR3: CASSPGLSLNTEAFF. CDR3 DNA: TGTGCCAGCTCACCAGGGCTCAGCTTGAACACTGAAGCTTTCTTT. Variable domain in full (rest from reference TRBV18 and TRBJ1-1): NAGVMQNPRHLVRRRGQEARLRCSPMKGHSHVYWYRQLPEEGLKFMVYLQKENIIDESGMPKERFSAEFPKEGPSILRIQQVVRGDSAAYFCASSPGLSLNTEAFFGQGTRLTVV.

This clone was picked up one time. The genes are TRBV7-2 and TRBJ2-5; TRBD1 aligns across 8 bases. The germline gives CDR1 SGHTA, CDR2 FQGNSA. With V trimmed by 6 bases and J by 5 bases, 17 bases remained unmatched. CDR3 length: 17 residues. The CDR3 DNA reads TGTGCCAGCAGGGCTCTTGGAGCAGGGGGCTATAAGGAGACCCAGTACTTC. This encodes CASRALGAGGYKETQYF.

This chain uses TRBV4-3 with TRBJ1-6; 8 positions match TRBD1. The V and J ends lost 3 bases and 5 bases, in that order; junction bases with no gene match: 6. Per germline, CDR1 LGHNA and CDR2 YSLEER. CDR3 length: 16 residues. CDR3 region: CASSQNRQGNNSPLHF. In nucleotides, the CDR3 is TGCGCCAGCAGCCAGAATCGACAGGGGAATAATTCACCCCTCCACTTT.

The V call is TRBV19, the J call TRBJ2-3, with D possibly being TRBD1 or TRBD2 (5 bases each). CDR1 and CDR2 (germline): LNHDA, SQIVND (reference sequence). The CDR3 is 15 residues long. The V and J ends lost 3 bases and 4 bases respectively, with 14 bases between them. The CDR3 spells CASSIRGAGADTQYF. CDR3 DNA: TGTGCCAGTAGTATCCGAGGGGCCGGGGCAGATACGCAGTATTTT.

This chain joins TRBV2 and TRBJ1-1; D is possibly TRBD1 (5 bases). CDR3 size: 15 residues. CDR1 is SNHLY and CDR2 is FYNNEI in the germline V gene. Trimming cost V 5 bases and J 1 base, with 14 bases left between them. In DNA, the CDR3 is TGTGCCAGCAGTCAAAAGGGACGGGGGAACACTGAAGCTTTCTTT. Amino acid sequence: CASSQKGRGNTEAFF.

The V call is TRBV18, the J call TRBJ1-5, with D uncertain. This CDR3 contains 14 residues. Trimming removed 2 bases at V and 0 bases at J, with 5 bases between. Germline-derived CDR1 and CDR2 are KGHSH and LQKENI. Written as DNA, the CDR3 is TGTGCCAGCTCACCATCACATAGCAATCAGCCCCAGCATTTT. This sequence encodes CASSPSHSNQPQHF.

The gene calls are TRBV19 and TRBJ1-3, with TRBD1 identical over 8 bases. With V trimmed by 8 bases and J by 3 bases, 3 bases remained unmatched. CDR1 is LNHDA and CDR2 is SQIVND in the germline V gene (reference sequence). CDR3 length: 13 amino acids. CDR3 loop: CASWTGNGNTIYF. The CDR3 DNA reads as TGTGCCAGTTGGACAGGGAATGGAAACACCATATATTTT.

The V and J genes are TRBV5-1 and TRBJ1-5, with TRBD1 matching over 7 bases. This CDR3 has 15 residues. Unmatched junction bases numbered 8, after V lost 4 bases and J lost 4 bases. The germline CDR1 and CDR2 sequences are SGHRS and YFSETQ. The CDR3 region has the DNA TGCGCCAGCAGCCCCAGGGGGAGCCAGAATCAGCCCCAGCATTTT. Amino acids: CASSPRGSQNQPQHF.

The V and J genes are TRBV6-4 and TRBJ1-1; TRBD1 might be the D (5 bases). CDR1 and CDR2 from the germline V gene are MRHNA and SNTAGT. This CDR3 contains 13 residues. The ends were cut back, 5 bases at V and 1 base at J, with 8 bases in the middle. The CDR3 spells CASSPRENTEAFF. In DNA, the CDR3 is TGTGCCAGCAGTCCCAGGGAGAACACTGAAGCTTTCTTT.

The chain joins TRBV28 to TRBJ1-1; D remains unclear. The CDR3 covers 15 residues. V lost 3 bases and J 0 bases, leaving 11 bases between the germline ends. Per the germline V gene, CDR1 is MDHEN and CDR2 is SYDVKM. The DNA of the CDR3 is TGTGCCAGCAGTTTGAGAGGACCGATGAACACTGAAGCTTTCTTT. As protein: CASSLRGPMNTEAFF.

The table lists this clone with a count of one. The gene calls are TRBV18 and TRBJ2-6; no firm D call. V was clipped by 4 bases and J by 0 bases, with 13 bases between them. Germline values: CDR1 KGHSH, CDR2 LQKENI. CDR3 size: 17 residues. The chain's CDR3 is CASSLTSLSSGANVLTF. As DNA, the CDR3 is TGTGCCAGCTCACTGACTTCTCTGTCCTCTGGGGCCAACGTCCTGACTTTC.

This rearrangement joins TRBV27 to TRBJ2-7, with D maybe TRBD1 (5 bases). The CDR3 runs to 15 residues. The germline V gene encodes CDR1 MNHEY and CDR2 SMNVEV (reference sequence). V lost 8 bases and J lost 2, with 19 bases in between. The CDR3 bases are TGTGCCAGCGGGCGCCCTACAGGACCCCCCTACGAGCAGTACGTC. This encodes CASGRPTGPPYEQYV.